Below, 10 T cell receptor beta chains from the same sample are listed, as sequenced in a study of blood T cell repertoires in COVID-19. Using immunoSEQ multiplex PCR, the repertoire was profiled, and TCRdb retains in-frame clones only, with some absent. The sample lists around 110,000 clones, about four fifths occurring once. Sequencing used peripheral blood. These receptors came from a man aged 55-75 years with active or convalescent COVID-19.

The CDR3 DNA is TGTGCCAGCAGTCAGGGGCAAGAGACCCAGTACTTC. Translating it yields CASSQGQETQYF. The chain recombines TRBV25-1 with TRBJ2-5, with a tentative D call TRBD1 (6 bases). V lost 5 bases to trimming and J lost 2 bases, with 6 bases between them. Germline CDR1 reads MGHDK; CDR2 reads SYGVNS. The CDR3 has 12 amino acids.

The chain joins TRBV11-2 to TRBJ2-3; TRBD2 agrees at 11 bases. J gave up 3 bases and V 1 base, and 0 bases lay outside the gene matches. Germline CDR1 and CDR2: SGHAT and FQNNGV. This CDR3 is 15 amino acids long. Here the CDR3 DNA reads TGTGCCAGCAGCTTAGGGACTAGCGGGACAGATACGCAGTATTTT. It specifies CASSLGTSGTDTQYF.

CDR3 in amino acids: CASSFLVYNEQFF. In DNA form, the CDR3 reads TGTGCCAGCAGTTTTTTAGTATACAATGAGCAGTTCTTC. V is TRBV6-2 or TRBV6-3 and J is TRBJ2-1; no reliable D call. Germline V gene sequence: CDR1 MNHEY, CDR2 SVGEGT. The CDR3 contains 13 residues. V lost 4 bases and J lost 4, with 8 bases in between.

The chain couples TRBV27 to TRBJ1-4; TRBD1 matches at 12 bases. CDR3 length equals 20 residues. With 3 bases clipped from V and 8 bases from J, the junction kept 19 bases outside the gene matches. Per germline, CDR1 MNHEY and CDR2 SMNVEV (reference sequence). The CDR3 coding sequence is TGTGCCAGCAGTTTGTCACCATTCACTGGGACAGGGGGCGGTAAGGAAAAACTGTTTTTT. This translates into CASSLSPFTGTGGGKEKLFF.

The CDR3 protein is CASSVGQTNSYNSPLHF. The CDR3 nucleotides read TGTGCCAGCAGCGTGGGACAAACCAACTCCTATAATTCACCCCTCCACTTT. This chain joins TRBV6-2 or TRBV6-3 and TRBJ1-6, with D maybe TRBD1 (6 bases). With 6 bases removed from V and 0 bases from J, the gap between germline ends came to 15 bases. CDR3 size: 17 residues. Germline V lookup: CDR1 MNHEY, CDR2 SVGEGT.

This rearrangement joins TRBV4-2 to TRBJ1-5; D is unclear. Germline lookup yields CDR1 LGHNA and CDR2 YNFKEQ. The CDR3 is 16 residues long. Trimming removed 1 base at V and 2 bases at J, with 12 bases between. The chain's CDR3 is CASSQGSGGRNQPQHF. As DNA, the CDR3 is TGTGCCAGCAGCCAAGGTTCGGGTGGTCGCAATCAGCCCCAGCATTTT.

The V gene is TRBV7-9, the J gene TRBJ1-1, with D possibly matching TRBD1 (5 bases). This CDR3 spans 14 amino acids. Between the trimmed V and J ends, which lost 4 bases and 4 bases, there was a span of 13 bases. Germline V gene lookup returns CDR1 SEHNR and CDR2 FQNEAQ (reference sequence). CDR3 in amino acids: CASSSRGGTTEAFF. CDR3 bases: TGTGCCAGCAGCTCCCGGGGAGGGACCACTGAAGCTTTCTTT.

This chain connects TRBV29-1 to TRBJ1-3; 7 positions match TRBD1. V gave up 7 bases and J gave up 4 bases; unmatched junction bases: 1. This CDR3 region has 11 residues. CDR1 SQVTM and CDR2 ANQGSEA come from the germline V gene. The CDR3 DNA sequence: TGCAGCGGGGGACAGGGAAACACCATATATTTT. Translation: CSGGQGNTIYF.

The rearrangement joins TRBV7-6 to TRBJ2-1; D unresolved. The length of the CDR3 is 15 residues. Trimming removed 1 base at V and 4 bases at J, with 11 bases between. Looked up from germline, CDR1 is SGHVS and CDR2 is FNYEAQ. The CDR3 spells CASSLETSPYNEQFF. For the CDR3, the DNA is TGTGCCAGCAGCTTAGAAACATCACCGTACAATGAGCAGTTCTTC.

The chain uses TRBV7-2 and TRBJ2-1; the match to TRBD2 covers 8 bases. This CDR3 has 15 amino acids. Germline lookup yields CDR1 SGHTA and CDR2 FQGNSA. The ends lost 4 bases at V and 2 bases at J; junction bases unmatched: 4. The CDR3 loop reads CASSYGRETYNEQFF. The DNA for the CDR3 is TGTGCCAGCAGCTACGGGAGGGAAACCTACAATGAGCAGTTCTTC.